This T cell receptor (beta chain) was sequenced during a study of blood T cell repertoires in COVID-19. The overall study: PBMCs, B-cell-depleted T cells, or T cells were the source of the cDNA or gDNA that made up the material.

The trim removed 10 bases at V and 6 bases at J, leaving 6 bases unmatched. CDR1 and CDR2 (germline): SNHLY, FYNNEI. The CDR3 runs to 12 residues. Those enrolled, adults aged about 18 to 89 years, came from 24 US areas. Donors in Cohort 3 counted as recovered after two negative PCRs, clearance, or symptom resolution. In the authors' methods: Reference gene primer amplification yielded estimated nucleated cell counts. The data were produced by immunoSEQ multiplex PCR, yet TCRdb's version contains in-frame clones alone and is incomplete. Clonal size and the V and J genes are those of that table, whereas D and trimming came from the DNA. Counted here are over 250,000 clones, approximately 92% occurring once; the ten biggest clones make up roughly 2.5%.

This chain joins TRBV2 and TRBJ1-5; TRBD1 agrees at 7 bases. The sample taken for sequencing was PBMCs or T cells enriched from blood (not recorded which). The clonotype was recovered from a woman under 30 who had recovered from COVID-19. This chain's CDR3 is CATRGLGQPQHF. The CDR3 DNA is TGTGCCACTAGGGGGCTGGGTCAGCCCCAGCATTTT.